This entry lists 29 T cell receptor beta chains sequenced from one sample in a study of blood T cell repertoires in COVID-19. Method: immunoSEQ multiplex PCR; TCRdb's copy keeps in-frame clones and lacks some. The sample lists about 64,000 clones; 65% to 90% were seen once. Sequencing was performed on peripheral blood. The receptors originated from a woman aged 60-70 years with acute or convalescent COVID-19.

The CDR3 DNA follows: TGCGCCAGCAGTCTAGTTAGCACAGATACGCAGTATTTT. Its translation: CASSLVSTDTQYF. The chain employs TRBV5-1 and TRBJ2-3, with D hard to call. The CDR3 extends over 13 amino acids. With 5 bases removed from V and 0 bases from J, the gap between germline ends came to 7 bases. Looked up from germline, CDR1 is SGHRS and CDR2 is YFSETQ.

The chain uses TRBV5-1 and TRBJ2-3; 8 positions match TRBD2. The germline V gene has CDR1 SGHRS and CDR2 YFSETQ. This CDR3 spans 16 amino acids. The junction had 13 bases not matched to a gene; V was cut back by 7 bases and J by 3 bases. The chain's CDR3 is CASRFRGGKDTDTQYF. CDR3 bases: TGCGCCAGCCGATTCCGGGGGGGGAAAGATACAGATACGCAGTATTTT.

The rearrangement links TRBV21-1 to TRBJ1-2; the table gives TRBD1 as D, unverified against the DNA. TRBV21-1 is tagged as a pseudogene. The CDR3 has 13 residues. CDR3 sequence reads: CASRGGPRYGYTF. CDR3 DNA: TGTGCCAGCAGAGGGGGACCCCGCTATGGCTACACCTTC.

The chain employs TRBV3-1 (or the pseudogene TRBV3-2) and TRBJ2-7; 7 positions agree with TRBD1. Per the germline V gene, CDR1 is LGHDT and CDR2 is YNNKEL (reference sequence). The CDR3 loop spans 14 amino acids. J was trimmed by 0 bases and V by 5 bases; bases with no gene match: 4. The CDR3 bases are TGTGCCAGCAGCAAGGGGGCGAGCTCCTACGAGCAGTACTTC. Translated: CASSKGASSYEQYF.

J is TRBJ2-7 and V is TRBV5-6, with a tentative D call TRBD2 (6 bases). V was cut by 1 base and J by 5 bases, with 10 bases left in between. The CDR3 runs to 13 residues. CDR1 SGHDT and CDR2 YYEEEE come from the germline V gene. The DNA for the CDR3 is TGTGCCAGCAGCTTGCCAGGGAGGAACGAGCAGTACTTC. This encodes CASSLPGRNEQYF.

This chain joins TRBV5-1 and TRBJ1-2; TRBD1 aligns across 7 bases. Unmatched junction bases numbered 9, after V lost 0 bases and J lost 4 bases. CDR3 size: 16 residues. Germline V CDR1 and CDR2: SGHRS, YFSETQ. The CDR3 loop is CASSLDRKGAVYGYTF. CDR3 DNA: TGCGCCAGCAGCTTGGATCGGAAGGGGGCTGTCTATGGCTACACCTTC.

This clone appeared a few times. Other DNA sequences within the sample encode an identical CDR3. The chain uses TRBV5-5 and TRBJ1-1; TRBD1 is a possible D gene (5 bases). Germline CDR1 and CDR2: SGHKS and YYEKEE (reference sequence). The V end lost 2 bases, the J end lost 3 bases, and 8 bases lay between the germline ends. This CDR3 has 13 residues. In nucleotides, the CDR3 is TGTGCCAGCAGCTTAGGGGTGGACACTGAAGCTTTCTTT. Its translation: CASSLGVDTEAFF.

The gene calls are TRBV30 and TRBJ2-7, with D possibly matching TRBD1 (5 bases). Germline V gene lookup returns CDR1 GTSNPN and CDR2 SVGIG (reference sequence). Trimming stripped 2 bases from V and 2 bases from J, with 13 bases between. The CDR3 spans 14 residues. The CDR3 loop reads CAWSSHRRTYEQYF. The CDR3 nucleotides read TGTGCCTGGAGTTCCCACAGGAGAACCTACGAGCAGTACTTC. The variable domain in full, with the rest retrieved from reference TRBV30 and TRBJ2-7, is SQTIHQWPATLVQPVGSPLSLECTVEGTSNPNLYWYRQAAGRGLQLLFYSVGIGQISSEVPQNLSASRPQDRQFILSSKKLLLSDSGFYLCAWSSHRRTYEQYFGPGTRLTVT.

The chain carries TRBV4-2 and TRBJ1-4; D is uncertain. This CDR3 contains 16 residues. The germline gives CDR1 LGHNA, CDR2 YNFKEQ. V was trimmed by 1 base and J by 5 bases, leaving 14 bases between them. CDR3 sequence (DNA): TGTGCCAGCAGCCAAGGCGTTCCTGGCGGCAATGAAAAACTGTTTTTT. Encoded protein: CASSQGVPGGNEKLFF.

This chain uses TRBV7-9 with TRBJ2-1, with 8 bases lining up with TRBD2. CDR1 and CDR2 (germline): SEHNR, FQNEAQ (reference sequence). The CDR3 is made up of 18 amino acids. Trimming cost V 2 bases and J 0 bases; bases outside gene matches: 9. The CDR3 DNA reads TGTGCCAGCAGCTTATTCCTTAGCGGGGAAAGCTCCTACAATGAGCAGTTCTTC. Translation: CASSLFLSGESSYNEQFF.

The chain recombines TRBV6-5 with TRBJ1-6; D is undetermined. CDR3 length equals 14 residues. Trimming pared 7 bases from V and 7 bases from J, leaving 14 bases between. The germline gives CDR1 MNHEY, CDR2 SVGAGI. The CDR3 reads CASIDGSSNSPLHF. CDR3 in DNA: TGTGCCAGCATAGACGGGTCGTCAAATTCACCCCTCCACTTT.

The chain links TRBV3-1 (or the pseudogene TRBV3-2) to TRBJ1-2, with TRBD1 as a possible D gene (5 bases). The V gene's germline CDR1 is LGHDT and CDR2 YNNKEL (reference sequence). V dropped 0 bases and J dropped 0 bases, with 17 bases sitting between them. The CDR3 runs to 18 residues. CDR3 loop: CASSQDTGTVSPNYGYTF. CDR3 DNA: TGTGCCAGCAGCCAAGATACGGGGACTGTGAGCCCTAACTATGGCTACACCTTC.

V gene TRBV6-5 combines with J gene TRBJ2-3; D might be TRBD1 (7 bases). The V gene's germline CDR1 is MNHEY and CDR2 SVGAGI. The V end lost 10 bases, the J end lost 5 bases, and 22 bases lay between the germline ends. The CDR3 has 15 amino acids. The chain's CDR3 is CATARRQGGEDTQYF. CDR3 in DNA: TGTGCCACGGCCAGAAGACAGGGAGGAGAAGATACGCAGTATTTT.

This chain uses TRBV10-3 with TRBJ2-3; possible D gene TRBD1, 6 bases. V was trimmed by 6 bases and J by 4 bases, leaving 14 bases between them. The germline V gene has CDR1 ENHRY and CDR2 SYGVKD. This CDR3 has 14 amino acids. CDR3 DNA: TGTGCCATCAGGGCAGCAGGGGACCCAGATACGCAGTATTTT. Its translation is CAIRAAGDPDTQYF.

The rearrangement joins TRBV2 to TRBJ1-2; possibly TRBD1 for D (6 bases). The CDR3 contains 17 residues. The ends were cut back, 3 bases at V and 0 bases at J, with 17 bases in the middle. CDR1 and CDR2 from the germline V gene are SNHLY and FYNNEI. The CDR3 reads CASSDPLDRTSNYGYTF. The CDR3 DNA is TGTGCCAGCAGTGATCCCCTAGACAGGACTTCTAACTATGGCTACACCTTC. The entire variable domain, with the rest obtained from reference TRBV2 and TRBJ1-2, is as follows: EPEVTQTPSHQVTQMGQEVILRCVPISNHLYFYWYRQILGQKVEFLVSFYNNEISEKSEIFDDQFSVERPDGSNFTLKIRSTKLEDSAMYFCASSDPLDRTSNYGYTFGSGTRLTVV.

V gene TRBV3-1 (or the pseudogene TRBV3-2) combines with J gene TRBJ2-2; 9 bases fit TRBD2. In germline, CDR1 is LGHDT, CDR2 YNNKEL (reference sequence). J gave up 0 bases and V 0 bases, and 8 bases lay outside the gene matches. The length of the CDR3 is 19 residues. CDR3 protein: CASSQDTIAGVANTGELFF. The CDR3 DNA is TGTGCCAGCAGCCAAGATACAATAGCGGGGGTCGCGAACACCGGGGAGCTGTTTTTT.

CDR3 bases: TGCGCCAGCAGCCAACCGACAGGGGGCGGATTCCACAATGAGCAGTTCTTC. Translation gives CASSQPTGGGFHNEQFF. V is TRBV4-1 and J is TRBJ2-1; 10 bases are a match to TRBD1. Germline lookup yields CDR1 MGHRA and CDR2 YSYEKL. The J segment lost 5 bases and the V segment lost 2 bases, leaving 9 bases of the junction unmatched. CDR3 length: 17 residues.

The chain is built from TRBV6-8 and TRBJ2-7; D call uncertain. The CDR3 is made up of 11 amino acids. The germline V gene has CDR1 MNHGY and CDR2 SAAAGT. V dropped 7 bases and J dropped 4 bases, with 8 bases sitting between them. This CDR3 reads CASNHRYEQYF. Here the CDR3 DNA reads TGTGCCAGCAATCACCGGTACGAGCAGTACTTC.

The J gene is TRBJ1-4, the V gene TRBV4-2; tentatively, D is TRBD1 (5 bases). This CDR3 has 13 residues. The ends were cut back, 3 bases at V and 8 bases at J, with 10 bases in the middle. CDR1 and CDR2 (germline): LGHNA, YNFKEQ. CDR3 in DNA: TGTGCCAGCAGCCAGGCGGGACGGGAAAAACTGTTTTTT. Translated, it gives CASSQAGREKLFF.

The V call is TRBV19, the J call TRBJ2-1; possible D gene TRBD2, 6 bases. V lost 3 bases and J lost 4, with 16 bases in between. This CDR3 has 16 amino acids. From germline, CDR1 is LNHDA and CDR2 SQIVND (reference sequence). The CDR3 reads CASSIATGGVYNEQFF. In DNA, the CDR3 is TGTGCCAGTAGTATCGCTACCGGGGGTGTTTACAATGAGCAGTTCTTC.

The chain employs TRBV7-9 and TRBJ1-6; TRBD1 agrees at 7 bases. The CDR3 has 16 residues. In germline, CDR1 is SEHNR, CDR2 FQNEAQ (reference sequence). The V segment lost 2 bases and the J segment 7 bases; nucleotides outside the gene matches: 8. CDR3 region: CASSLRAGTENSPLHF. In DNA form, the CDR3 reads TGTGCCAGCAGCTTAAGGGCCGGGACAGAGAATTCACCCCTCCACTTT. Variable domain in full (rest from reference TRBV7-9 and TRBJ1-6): DTGVSQNPRHKITKRGQNVTFRCDPISEHNRLYWYRQTLGQGPEFLTYFQNEAQLEKSRLLSDRFSAERPKGSFSTLEIQRTEQGDSAMYLCASSLRAGTENSPLHFGNGTRLTVT.

J is TRBJ2-1 and V is TRBV3-1 (or the pseudogene TRBV3-2), with 7 bases lining up with TRBD2. The CDR3 runs 17 residues. CDR1 is LGHDT, CDR2 YNNKEL, per germline (reference sequence). After removal of 3 bases from V and 4 bases from J, the junction contained 12 bases not matched to a gene. CDR3 sequence reads: CASSHRSGTGIYNEQFF. The DNA of the CDR3 is TGTGCCAGCAGCCACCGGAGCGGGACGGGTATATACAATGAGCAGTTCTTC.

The chain is built from TRBV5-4 and TRBJ2-3, with 8 bases that match TRBD1. The CDR3 consists of 15 residues. Germline CDR1 SGHNT, CDR2 YYREEE (reference sequence). V was clipped by 3 bases and J by 4 bases; unmatched bases: 7. CDR3 protein: CASSYQGAFSDTQYF. The DNA of the CDR3 is TGTGCCAGCAGCTATCAGGGGGCGTTTTCAGATACGCAGTATTTT.

The rearrangement uses TRBV27 and TRBJ1-1; possibly TRBD1 for D (5 bases). The V end was cut by 8 bases, the J end by 8 bases, with 12 bases between. The CDR3 is made up of 11 amino acids. Germline values: CDR1 MNHEY, CDR2 SMNVEV (reference sequence). In nucleotides, the CDR3 is TGTGCCAGCGGGGGGAGATCCGAAGCTTTCTTT. It yields the protein CASGGRSEAFF.

This rearrangement joins TRBV29-1 to TRBJ2-7; 10 nucleotides align to TRBD1. Trimming cost V 4 bases and J 6 bases; bases outside gene matches: 9. Per germline, CDR1 SQVTM and CDR2 ANQGSEA. The CDR3 spans 14 residues. The CDR3 nucleotides are TGCAGCGTTGTACCGGGACAGGGGTTTCGCGAGCAGTACTTC. This gives the protein CSVVPGQGFREQYF.

The chain recombines TRBV2 with TRBJ1-4, with unresolved D. The ends were cut back, 6 bases at V and 11 bases at J, with 10 bases in the middle. This CDR3 spans 11 amino acids. The V gene's germline CDR1 is SNHLY and CDR2 FYNNEI. CDR3: CASSYSSKLFF. CDR3 coding DNA: TGTGCCAGCAGCTACTCGTCGAAACTGTTTTTT.

This clone was picked up a small number of times. This chain links TRBV6-5 with TRBJ1-1; D call uncertain. Trimming shortened V by 4 bases and J by 0 bases, and 12 bases separated the two germline ends. Germline loops: CDR1 MNHEY, CDR2 SVGAGI. This CDR3 contains 15 residues. The CDR3 DNA follows: TGTGCCAGCAGTTCCGTCCACAACGTGAACACTGAAGCTTTCTTT. It codes for CASSSVHNVNTEAFF.

The chain employs TRBV6-5 and TRBJ2-1; unclear D gene. From germline, CDR1 is MNHEY and CDR2 SVGAGI. V was pared by 2 bases and J by 7 bases, with 3 bases between. There are 11 residues in the CDR3. The chain's CDR3 is CASSYANEQFF. The CDR3 coding sequence is TGTGCCAGCAGTTACGCGAATGAGCAGTTCTTC.

The chain combines TRBV28 with TRBJ1-2; possibly TRBD1 for D (6 bases). The CDR3 sequence is 14 residues long. Germline lookup yields CDR1 MDHEN and CDR2 SYDVKM. V lost 4 bases to trimming and J lost 3 bases, with 12 bases between them. The DNA of the CDR3 is TGTGCCAGCAGTTCCCAGGGGCGCGACTATGGCTACACCTTC. It translates to CASSSQGRDYGYTF.